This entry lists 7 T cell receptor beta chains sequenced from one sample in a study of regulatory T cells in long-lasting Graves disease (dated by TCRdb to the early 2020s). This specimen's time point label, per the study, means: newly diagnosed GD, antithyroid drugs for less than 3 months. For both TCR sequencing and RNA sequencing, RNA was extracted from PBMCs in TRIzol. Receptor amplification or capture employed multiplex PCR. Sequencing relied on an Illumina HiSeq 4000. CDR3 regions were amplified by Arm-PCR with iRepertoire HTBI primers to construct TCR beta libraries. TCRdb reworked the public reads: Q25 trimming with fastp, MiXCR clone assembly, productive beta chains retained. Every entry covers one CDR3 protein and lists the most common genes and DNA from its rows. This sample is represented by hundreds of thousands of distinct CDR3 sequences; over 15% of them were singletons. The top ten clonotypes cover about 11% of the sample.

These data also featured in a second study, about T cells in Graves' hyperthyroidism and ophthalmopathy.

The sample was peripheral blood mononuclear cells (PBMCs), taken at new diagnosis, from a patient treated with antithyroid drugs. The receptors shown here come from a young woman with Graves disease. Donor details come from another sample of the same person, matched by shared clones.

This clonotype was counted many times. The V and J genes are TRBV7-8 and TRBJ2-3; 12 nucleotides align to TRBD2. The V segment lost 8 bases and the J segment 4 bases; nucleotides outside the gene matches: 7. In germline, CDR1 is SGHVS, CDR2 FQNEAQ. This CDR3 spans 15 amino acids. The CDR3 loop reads CASGPRTSGADTQYF. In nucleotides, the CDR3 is TGTGCCAGCGGCCCCAGGACTAGCGGGGCAGATACGCAGTATTTT.

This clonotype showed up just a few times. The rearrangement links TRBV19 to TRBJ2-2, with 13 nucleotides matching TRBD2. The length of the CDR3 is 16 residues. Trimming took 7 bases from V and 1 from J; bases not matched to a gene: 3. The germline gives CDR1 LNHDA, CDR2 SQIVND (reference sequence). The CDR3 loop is CASMGLAGRNTGELFF. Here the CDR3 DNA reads TGTGCCAGTATGGGACTAGCGGGACGGAACACCGGGGAGCTGTTTTTT.

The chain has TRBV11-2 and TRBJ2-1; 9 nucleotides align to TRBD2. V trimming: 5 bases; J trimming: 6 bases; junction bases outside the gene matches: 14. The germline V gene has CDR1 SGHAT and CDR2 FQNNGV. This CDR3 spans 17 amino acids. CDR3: CASSLPQGAGGLNEQFF. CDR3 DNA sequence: TGTGCCAGCAGCCTGCCCCAGGGCGCGGGAGGGCTCAATGAGCAGTTCTTC.

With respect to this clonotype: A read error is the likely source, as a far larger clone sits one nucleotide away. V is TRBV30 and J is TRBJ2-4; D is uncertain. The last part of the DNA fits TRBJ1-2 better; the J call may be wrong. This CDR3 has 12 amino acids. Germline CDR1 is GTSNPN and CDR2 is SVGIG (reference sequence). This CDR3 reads CVWSVTGYGYTF. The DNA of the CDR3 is TGTGTCTGGAGTGTCACCGGCTATGGCTACACCTTC.

The CDR3 sequence: CASSSGELPRNSPLHF. DNA of the CDR3: TGTGCCAGCAGTTCCGGGGAGTTACCCCGTAATTCACCCCTCCACTTT. The V gene is TRBV28, the J gene TRBJ1-6; D not certain. V was pared by 4 bases and J by 6 bases, with 16 bases between. Germline V gene sequence: CDR1 MDHEN, CDR2 SYDVKM. The CDR3 runs to 16 residues.

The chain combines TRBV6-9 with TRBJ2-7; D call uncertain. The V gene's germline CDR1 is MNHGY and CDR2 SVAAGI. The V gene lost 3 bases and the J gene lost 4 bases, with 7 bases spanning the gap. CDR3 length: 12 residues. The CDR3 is CASSYDEYEQYF. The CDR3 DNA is TGTGCCAGCAGTTACGACGAGTACGAGCAGTACTTC.

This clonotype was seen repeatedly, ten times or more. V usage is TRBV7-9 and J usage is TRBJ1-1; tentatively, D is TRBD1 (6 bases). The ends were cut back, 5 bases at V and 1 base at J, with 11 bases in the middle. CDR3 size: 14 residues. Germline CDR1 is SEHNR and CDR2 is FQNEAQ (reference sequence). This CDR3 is CASSLGGKNTEAFF. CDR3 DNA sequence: TGTGCCAGCAGCCTGGGGGGCAAGAACACTGAAGCTTTCTTT.